This T cell receptor (beta chain) appears in the sequencing data of a study of OX40 agonist ivuxolimab in advanced cancers. Study results and limitations: On average, a greater number of expanded clones characterised CD8+ T cells relative to CD4+.

CDR1 and CDR2 from the germline V gene are SGHRS and YFSETQ. The CDR3 covers 14 residues. The V end lost 0 bases, the J end lost 4 bases, and 8 bases lay between the germline ends. With regard to this clone: Its antigen is as yet unknown.

TCRdb's copy holds only in-frame clones and misses some; the assay was immunoSEQ multiplex PCR. The sample consists of over 70,000 clones, 70% to 90% of them appearing once. The source material was CD4+ or CD8+ T cells sorted from blood, sampled in a trial of the OX40 agonist ivuxolimab. The chain links TRBV5-1 to TRBJ1-5; no clear D gene. The clonotype comes from an adult with an advanced solid tumor such as melanoma, head and neck, liver or kidney cancer. For the CDR3, the DNA is TGCGCCAGCAGCTTGGAAGGTAGAAATCAGCCCCAGCATTTT. Its protein is CASSLEGRNQPQHF.